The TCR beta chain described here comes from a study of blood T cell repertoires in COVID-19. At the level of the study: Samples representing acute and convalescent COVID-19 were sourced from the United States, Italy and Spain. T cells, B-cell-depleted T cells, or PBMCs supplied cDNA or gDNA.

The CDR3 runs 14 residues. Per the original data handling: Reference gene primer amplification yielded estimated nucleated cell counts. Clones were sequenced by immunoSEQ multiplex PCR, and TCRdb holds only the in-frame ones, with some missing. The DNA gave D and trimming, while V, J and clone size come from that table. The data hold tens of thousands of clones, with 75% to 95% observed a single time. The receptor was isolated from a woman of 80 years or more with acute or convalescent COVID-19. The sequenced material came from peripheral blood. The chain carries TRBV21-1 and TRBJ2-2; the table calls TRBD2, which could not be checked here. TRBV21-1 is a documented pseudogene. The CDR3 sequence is CAVSGVAGTGELFF. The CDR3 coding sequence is TGTGCCGTCTCGGGGGTAGCGGGCACCGGGGAGCTGTTTTTT.